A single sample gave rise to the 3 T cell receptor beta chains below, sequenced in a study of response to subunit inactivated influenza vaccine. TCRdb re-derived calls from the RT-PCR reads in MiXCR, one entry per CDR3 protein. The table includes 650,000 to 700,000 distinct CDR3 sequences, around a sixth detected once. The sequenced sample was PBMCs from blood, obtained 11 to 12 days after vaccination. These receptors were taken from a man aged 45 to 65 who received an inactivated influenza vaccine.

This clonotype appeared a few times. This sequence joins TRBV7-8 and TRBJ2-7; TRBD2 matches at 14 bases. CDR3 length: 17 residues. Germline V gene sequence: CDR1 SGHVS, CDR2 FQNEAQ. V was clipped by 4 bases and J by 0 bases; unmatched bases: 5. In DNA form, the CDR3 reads TGTGCCAGCAGCTCGGGACTAGCGGGGGAAAGCTCCTACGAGCAGTACTTC. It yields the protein CASSSGLAGESSYEQYF.

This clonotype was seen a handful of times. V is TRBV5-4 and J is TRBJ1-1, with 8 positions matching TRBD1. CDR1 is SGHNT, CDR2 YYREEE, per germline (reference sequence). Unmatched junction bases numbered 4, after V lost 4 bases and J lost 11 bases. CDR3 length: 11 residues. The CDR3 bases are TGTGCCAGCAGCGCGGACAGGGTTGCTTTCTTT. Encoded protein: CASSADRVAFF.

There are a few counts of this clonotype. The CDR3 region has the DNA TGTGCCAGCAGTTACCAGGGGCTCTACAATGAGCAGTTCTTC. It yields the protein CASSYQGLYNEQFF. This chain links TRBV28 with TRBJ2-1, with D perhaps matching TRBD1 (6 bases). Trimming removed 4 bases at V and 3 bases at J, with 10 bases between. The CDR3 has 14 residues. Germline V gives CDR1 MDHEN, CDR2 SYDVKM.